These 25 T cell receptor beta chains were sequenced from one sample in a study of control samples from healthy donors and cancer patients. TCRdb keeps only in-frame clones here, not all; method: immunoSEQ multiplex PCR. The table lists roughly 170,000 clones, 85% to 95% of them singletons. The specimen sequenced was blood. These TCRs come from a man younger than 35 in good health.

V gene TRBV10-2 combines with J gene TRBJ1-1, with a tentative D call TRBD1 (5 bases). Germline V lookup: CDR1 WSHSY, CDR2 SAAADI. The CDR3 length is 14 residues. V was cut by 4 bases and J by 2 bases, with 11 bases left in between. The CDR3 DNA reads as TGCGCCAGCAGTGTGGAGGGGAGTAACACTGAAGCTTTCTTT. Encoded protein: CASSVEGSNTEAFF.

The genes are TRBV30 and TRBJ2-1, with 9 bases matching TRBD2. CDR3 length equals 16 residues. Germline values: CDR1 GTSNPN, CDR2 SVGIG (reference sequence). The V and J ends lost 1 base and 4 bases, in that order; junction bases with no gene match: 8. This CDR3 is CAWSASRSGGYNEQFF. The CDR3 DNA follows: TGTGCCTGGAGTGCCTCTAGGAGCGGGGGGTACAATGAGCAGTTCTTC.

The CDR3 protein is CASSVPGLAAPLADTQYF. The CDR3 region has the DNA TGCGCCAGCAGTGTCCCGGGACTAGCGGCCCCCCTGGCAGATACGCAGTATTTT. The rearrangement joins TRBV10-1 to TRBJ2-3; 11 nucleotides align to TRBD2. The CDR3 has 18 amino acids. The junction had 13 bases not matched to a gene; V was cut back by 4 bases and J by 4 bases. CDR1 is WNHNN and CDR2 is SYGVQD in the germline V gene (reference sequence).

This chain links TRBV4-1 with TRBJ1-1; D is possibly TRBD1 (5 bases). The CDR3 runs 14 residues. Germline CDR1 reads MGHRA; CDR2 reads YSYEKL. V was cut by 5 bases and J by 3 bases, with 13 bases left in between. CDR3 nucleotide sequence: TGCGCCAGCAGCGTGTCCCAGGGTTACACTGAAGCTTTCTTT. Its translation is CASSVSQGYTEAFF.

The CDR3, as DNA: TGTGCCAGCAGCCGGGACTACCGACACAATGAGCAGTTCTTC. The encoded protein is CASSRDYRHNEQFF. The chain links TRBV9 to TRBJ2-1; 7 bases are a match to TRBD2. Germline-derived CDR1 and CDR2 are SGDLS and YYNGEE. The CDR3 spans 14 residues. J was trimmed by 5 bases and V by 4 bases; bases with no gene match: 6.

The chain is built from TRBV6-5 and TRBJ2-5; 7 nucleotides align to TRBD1. This CDR3 region has 15 residues. The J segment lost 2 bases and the V segment lost 6 bases, leaving 9 bases of the junction unmatched. Germline V CDR1 and CDR2: MNHEY, SVGAGI. CDR3 in DNA: TGTGCCAGCAGACCCATGGGACAGCCGCAAGAGACCCAGTACTTC. Translated, it gives CASRPMGQPQETQYF.

J is TRBJ2-1 and V is TRBV5-1; D possibly corresponds to TRBD1 (5 bases). The CDR3 is 16 amino acids. Germline CDR1 SGHRS, CDR2 YFSETQ. V gave up 2 bases and J gave up 1 base, with 13 bases separating them. CDR3 sequence (DNA): TGCGCCAGCAGCTTCAGTTCAGGGTTGTCCTACAATGAGCAGTTCTTC. It specifies CASSFSSGLSYNEQFF.

This chain joins TRBV29-1 and TRBJ2-1, with D unclear. The CDR3 is made up of 13 amino acids. Germline-derived CDR1 and CDR2 are SQVTM and ANQGSEA. Trimming shortened V by 4 bases and J by 7 bases, and 14 bases separated the two germline ends. The CDR3 DNA follows: TGCAGCGTTGTCGGTCGCATGGATAATGAGCAGTTCTTC. Amino acids: CSVVGRMDNEQFF.

V and J are TRBV28 and TRBJ1-5; perhaps TRBD1 as D (6 bases). CDR3 length: 15 amino acids. Germline loops: CDR1 MDHEN, CDR2 SYDVKM. V shed 3 bases and J shed 2 bases, with 11 bases lying between them. The CDR3 bases are TGTGCCAGCAGTTTTAGGGGGGGAGGCAATCAGCCCCAGCATTTT. The encoded protein is CASSFRGGGNQPQHF.

The chain links TRBV29-1 to TRBJ2-5, with 7 nucleotides matching TRBD1. There are 13 residues in the CDR3. Germline CDR1 reads SQVTM; CDR2 reads ANQGSEA. J lost 2 bases, V lost 7 bases, and 7 bases had no gene match. The CDR3 DNA is TGCAGCGCTCCCCGACAGGGACAAGAGACCCAGTACTTC. Its protein is CSAPRQGQETQYF.

The J gene is TRBJ2-1, the V gene TRBV20-1; 7 bases are a match to TRBD2. CDR3 size: 11 residues. V was pared by 6 bases and J by 5 bases, with 1 base of the junction left unmatched. Germline V gives CDR1 DFQATT, CDR2 SNEGSKA (reference sequence). The CDR3 bases are TGCAGTGCGGGGGGGGACAATGAGCAGTTCTTC. This translates into CSAGGDNEQFF.

The chain employs TRBV9 and TRBJ1-1, with D perhaps TRBD1 (5 bases). CDR3 length equals 14 residues. V was cut by 0 bases and J by 4 bases, with 10 bases left in between. In germline, CDR1 is SGDLS, CDR2 YYNGEE. This chain's CDR3 is CASSVGGGVTEAFF. The CDR3 region has the DNA TGTGCCAGCAGCGTAGGGGGAGGGGTCACTGAAGCTTTCTTT. The full variable domain, in which reference TRBV9 and TRBJ1-1 provide the parts outside the CDR3, is DSGVTQTPKHLITATGQRVTLRCSPRSGDLSVYWYQQSLDQGLQFLIQYYNGEERAKGNILERFSAQQFPDLHSELNLSSLELGDSALYFCASSVGGGVTEAFFGQGTRLTVV.

This clone was counted a single time. The chain uses TRBV11-2 and TRBJ1-4; no reliable D call. The CDR3 has 12 residues. The germline CDR1 and CDR2 sequences are SGHAT and FQNNGV. V was clipped by 5 bases and J by 8 bases, with 9 bases between them. DNA for the CDR3: TGTGCCAGCAGCCCGACCCGAGAAAAACTGTTTTTT. Translating it yields CASSPTREKLFF.

This clone was counted once. The rearrangement links TRBV4-2 to TRBJ2-1, with 9 bases aligning to TRBD2. This CDR3 is built from 16 residues. The germline gives CDR1 LGHNA, CDR2 YNFKEQ. The V and J ends lost 1 base and 4 bases, in that order; junction bases with no gene match: 5. The CDR3 DNA reads TGTGCCAGCAGCCAAGGAGCTAGCGGGAATTACAATGAGCAGTTCTTC. Translation: CASSQGASGNYNEQFF.

The chain joins TRBV7-8 to TRBJ2-4; 16 bases align to TRBD2. The CDR3 runs to 19 residues. CDR1 is SGHVS, CDR2 FQNEAQ, per germline. V lost 2 bases, J lost 0 bases, and 4 bases stayed unmatched. The CDR3 nucleotides read TGTGCCAGCAGCTTATATGGGACTAGCGGGGGGGGAGCCAAAAACATTCAGTACTTC. Translated: CASSLYGTSGGGAKNIQYF.

The CDR3 sequence is CASSRSQLNSPLHF. The CDR3 DNA follows: TGTGCCAGCAGCCGATCCCAACTGAATTCACCCCTCCACTTT. The chain is built from TRBV28 and TRBJ1-6; no firm D call. From germline, CDR1 is MDHEN and CDR2 SYDVKM. The CDR3 sequence is 14 residues long. Trimming shortened V by 6 bases and J by 7 bases, and 13 bases separated the two germline ends.

This chain connects TRBV27 to TRBJ2-2; TRBD2 aligns across 9 bases. This CDR3 is built from 18 residues. V shed 2 bases and J 8 bases; nucleotides not matched to a gene: 15. CDR1 MNHEY and CDR2 SMNVEV come from the germline V gene (reference sequence). CDR3 protein: CASSLAGPLAGSSGELFF. CDR3 sequence (DNA): TGTGCCAGCAGTTTAGCGGGCCCTCTAGCGGGGTCGTCGGGGGAGCTGTTTTTT.

This clone showed up just a few times. The chain joins TRBV6-5 to TRBJ2-7; TRBD2 matches at 8 bases. CDR1 is MNHEY, CDR2 SVGAGI, per germline. The V and J ends lost 10 bases and 3 bases, in that order; junction bases with no gene match: 8. The CDR3 has 13 amino acids. The CDR3 sequence is CATDLRGDYEQYF. The CDR3 bases are TGTGCCACCGATCTGCGGGGGGACTACGAGCAGTACTTC.

The chain uses TRBV7-2 and TRBJ2-1; D possibly corresponds to TRBD2 (5 bases). The germline gives CDR1 SGHTA, CDR2 FQGNSA. The CDR3 contains 13 residues. Deletions cut 4 bases from V and 7 bases from J, with 11 bases between. CDR3: CASSSTRANEQFF. The CDR3 DNA reads TGTGCCAGCAGCTCCACGAGGGCTAATGAGCAGTTCTTC.

V and J are TRBV7-8 and TRBJ1-3; D possibly corresponds to TRBD1 (5 bases). Trimming cost V 5 bases and J 3 bases, with 8 bases left between them. Germline-derived CDR1 and CDR2 are SGHVS and FQNEAQ. The CDR3 loop spans 13 amino acids. The CDR3 loop is CASSDGGGNTIYF. The CDR3 DNA reads as TGTGCCAGCAGCGACGGGGGTGGAAACACCATATATTTT.

This sequence joins TRBV24-1 and TRBJ2-3, with D perhaps matching TRBD1 or TRBD2 (5 bases each). In germline, CDR1 is KGHDR, CDR2 SFDVKD. The germline V and J ends were trimmed by 0 bases and 9 bases, with 9 bases remaining between them. This CDR3 is built from 13 residues. CDR3 bases: TGTGCCACCAGTGATTTGGCAGGGACGACGCAGTATTTT. Residues: CATSDLAGTTQYF.

The chain links TRBV5-4 to TRBJ2-6; D uncertain. The germline gives CDR1 SGHNT, CDR2 YYREEE (reference sequence). CDR3 length equals 15 residues. V lost 1 base, J lost 1 base, and 6 bases lay in between. The CDR3 coding sequence is TGTGCCAGCAGCTTGCCCGGGTCTGGGGCCAACGTCCTGACTTTC. It specifies CASSLPGSGANVLTF.

V usage is TRBV29-1 and J usage is TRBJ1-3; D unclear. CDR1 is SQVTM and CDR2 is ANQGSEA in the germline V gene. The CDR3 runs 12 residues. Trimming removed 6 bases at V and 2 bases at J, with 8 bases between. This chain's CDR3 is CSVIVAGNTIYF. CDR3 bases: TGCAGCGTCATCGTCGCTGGAAACACCATATATTTT.

J is TRBJ1-4 and V is TRBV5-1; TRBD1 matches 10 bases. Unmatched junction bases numbered 12, after V lost 4 bases and J lost 6 bases. Germline CDR1 and CDR2: SGHRS and YFSETQ. The CDR3 has 17 amino acids. The CDR3: CASSPGQGTLNHEKLFF. The CDR3 DNA reads TGCGCCAGCAGCCCGGGACAGGGGACTTTAAACCATGAAAAACTGTTTTTT.

J is TRBJ1-2 and V is TRBV2; no clear D. The ends were cut back, 7 bases at V and 4 bases at J, with 7 bases in the middle. The CDR3 sequence is 11 residues long. The germline V gene encodes CDR1 SNHLY and CDR2 FYNNEI. This chain's CDR3 is CASTGFYGYTF. For the CDR3, the DNA is TGTGCCAGCACGGGGTTCTATGGCTACACCTTC.